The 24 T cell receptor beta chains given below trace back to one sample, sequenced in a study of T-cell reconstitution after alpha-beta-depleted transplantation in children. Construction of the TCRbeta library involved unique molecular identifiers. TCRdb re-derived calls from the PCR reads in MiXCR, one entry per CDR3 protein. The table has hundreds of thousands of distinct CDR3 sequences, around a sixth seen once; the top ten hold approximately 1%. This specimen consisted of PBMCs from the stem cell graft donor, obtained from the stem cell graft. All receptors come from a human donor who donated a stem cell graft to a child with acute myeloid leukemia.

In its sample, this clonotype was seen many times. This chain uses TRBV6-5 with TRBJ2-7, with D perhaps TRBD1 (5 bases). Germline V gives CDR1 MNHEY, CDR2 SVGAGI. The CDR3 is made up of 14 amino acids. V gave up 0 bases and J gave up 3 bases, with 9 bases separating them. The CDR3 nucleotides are TGTGCCAGCAGTTACTCTCGGCAGGGCTACGAGCAGTACTTC. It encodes CASSYSRQGYEQYF.

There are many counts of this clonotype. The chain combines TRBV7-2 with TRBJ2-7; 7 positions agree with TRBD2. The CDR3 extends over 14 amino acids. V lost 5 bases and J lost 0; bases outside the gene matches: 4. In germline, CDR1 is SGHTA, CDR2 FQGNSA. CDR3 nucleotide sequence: TGTGCCAGCAGCCGGAGCGGGGTCTCCTACGAGCAGTACTTC. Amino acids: CASSRSGVSYEQYF.

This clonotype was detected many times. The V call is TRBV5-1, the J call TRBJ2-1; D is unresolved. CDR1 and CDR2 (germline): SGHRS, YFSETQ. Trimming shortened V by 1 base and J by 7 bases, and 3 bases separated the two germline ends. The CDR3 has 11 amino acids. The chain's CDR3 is CASSLQNEQFF. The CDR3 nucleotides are TGCGCCAGCAGCTTGCAAAATGAGCAGTTCTTC.

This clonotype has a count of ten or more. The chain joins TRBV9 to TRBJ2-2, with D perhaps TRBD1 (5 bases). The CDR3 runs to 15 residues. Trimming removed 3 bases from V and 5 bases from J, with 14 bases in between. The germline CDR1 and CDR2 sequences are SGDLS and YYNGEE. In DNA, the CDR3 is TGTGCCAGCAGCGCAACCTTGACAGCGACCGGGGAGCTGTTTTTT. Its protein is CASSATLTATGELFF.

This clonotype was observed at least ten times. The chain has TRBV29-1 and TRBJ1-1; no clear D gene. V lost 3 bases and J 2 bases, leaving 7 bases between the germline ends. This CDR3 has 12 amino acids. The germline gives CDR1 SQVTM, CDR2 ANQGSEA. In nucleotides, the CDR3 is TGCAGCGTTGAGGTTGTTAACACTGAAGCTTTCTTT. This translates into CSVEVVNTEAFF. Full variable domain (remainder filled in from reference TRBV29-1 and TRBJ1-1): SAVISQKPSRDICQRGTSLTIQCQVDSQVTMMFWYRQQPGQSLTLIATANQGSEATYESGFVIDKFPISRPNLTFSTLTVSNMSPEDSSIYLCSVEVVNTEAFFGQGTRLTVV.

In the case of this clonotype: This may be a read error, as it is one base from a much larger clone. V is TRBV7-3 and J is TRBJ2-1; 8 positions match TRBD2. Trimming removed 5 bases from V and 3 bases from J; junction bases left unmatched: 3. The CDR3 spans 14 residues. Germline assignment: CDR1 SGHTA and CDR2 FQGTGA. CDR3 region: CASSIGTSYNEQFF. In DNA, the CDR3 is TGTGCCAGCAGCATCGGGACTAGCTACAATGAGCAGTTCTTC.

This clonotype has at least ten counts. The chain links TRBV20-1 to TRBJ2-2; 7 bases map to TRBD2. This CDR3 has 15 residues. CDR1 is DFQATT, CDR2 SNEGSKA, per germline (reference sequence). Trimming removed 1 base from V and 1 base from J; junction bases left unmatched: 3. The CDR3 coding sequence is TGCAGTGCTAGAGCCCCGGGGGGGAACACCGGGGAGCTGTTTTTT. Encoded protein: CSARAPGGNTGELFF.

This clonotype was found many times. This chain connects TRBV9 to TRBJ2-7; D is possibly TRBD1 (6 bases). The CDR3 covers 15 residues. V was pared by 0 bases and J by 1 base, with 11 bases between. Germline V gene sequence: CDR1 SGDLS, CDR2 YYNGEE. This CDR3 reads CASSVGGQGSYEQYF. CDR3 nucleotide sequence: TGTGCCAGCAGCGTAGGTGGGCAGGGGTCCTACGAGCAGTACTTC.

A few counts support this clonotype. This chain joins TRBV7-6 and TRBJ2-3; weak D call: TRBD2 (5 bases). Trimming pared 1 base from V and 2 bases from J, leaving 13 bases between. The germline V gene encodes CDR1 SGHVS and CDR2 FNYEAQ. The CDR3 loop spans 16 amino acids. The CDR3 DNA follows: TGTGCCAGCAGCTTAGGGGCCGGGGATTTCACAGATACGCAGTATTTT. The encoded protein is CASSLGAGDFTDTQYF.

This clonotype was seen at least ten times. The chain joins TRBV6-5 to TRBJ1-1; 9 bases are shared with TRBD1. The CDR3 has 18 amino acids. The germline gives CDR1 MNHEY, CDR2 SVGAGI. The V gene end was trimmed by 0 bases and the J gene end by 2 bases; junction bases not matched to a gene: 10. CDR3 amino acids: CASSYSAGQGLLNTEAFF. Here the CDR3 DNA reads TGTGCCAGCAGTTACTCGGCGGGACAGGGACTCCTTAACACTGAAGCTTTCTTT.

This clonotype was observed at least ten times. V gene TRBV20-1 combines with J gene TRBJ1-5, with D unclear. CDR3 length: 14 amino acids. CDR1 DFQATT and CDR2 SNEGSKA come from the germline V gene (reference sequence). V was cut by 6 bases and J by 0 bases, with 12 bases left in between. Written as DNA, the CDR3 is TGCAGTGCAGTATCGGGGAATAGCAATCAGCCCCAGCATTTT. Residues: CSAVSGNSNQPQHF.

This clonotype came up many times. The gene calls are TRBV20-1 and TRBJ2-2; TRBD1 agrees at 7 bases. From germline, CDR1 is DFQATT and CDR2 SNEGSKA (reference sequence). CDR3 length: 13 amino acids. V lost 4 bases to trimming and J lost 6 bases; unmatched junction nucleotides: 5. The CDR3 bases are TGCAGTGCTACGACAGGGATAGCCGGGGAGCTGTTTTTT. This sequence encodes CSATTGIAGELFF.

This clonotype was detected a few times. CDR3 loop: CATSTDRSSYEQYF. DNA for the CDR3: TGTGCCACCAGCACCGACAGGAGCTCCTACGAGCAGTACTTC. The chain recombines TRBV15 with TRBJ2-7; the D gene is possibly TRBD1 (6 bases). The CDR3 totals 14 residues. CDR1 and CDR2 from the germline V gene are LNHNV and YYDKDF (reference sequence). V lost 4 bases and J lost 0, with 10 bases in between. The variable domain in full, with the rest retrieved from reference TRBV15 and TRBJ2-7, is DAMVIQNPRYQVTQFGKPVTLSCSQTLNHNVMYWYQQKSSQAPKLLFHYYDKDFNNEADTPDNFQSRRPNTSFCFLDIRSPGLGDTAMYLCATSTDRSSYEQYFGPGTRLTVT.

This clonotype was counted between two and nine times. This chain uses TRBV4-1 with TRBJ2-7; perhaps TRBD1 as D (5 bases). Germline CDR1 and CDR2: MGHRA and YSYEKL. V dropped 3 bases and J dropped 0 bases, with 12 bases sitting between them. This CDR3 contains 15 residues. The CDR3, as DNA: TGCGCCAGCAGCCAGGCTACAGGAGCCTCCTACGAGCAGTACGTC. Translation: CASSQATGASYEQYV.

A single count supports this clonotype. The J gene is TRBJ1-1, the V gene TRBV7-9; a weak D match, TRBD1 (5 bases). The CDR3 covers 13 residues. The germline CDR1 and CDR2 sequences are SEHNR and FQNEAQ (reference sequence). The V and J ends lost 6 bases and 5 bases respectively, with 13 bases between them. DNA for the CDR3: TGTGCCAGCAGAGACTGGGGGGGAACTGAAGCTTTCTTT. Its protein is CASRDWGGTEAFF.

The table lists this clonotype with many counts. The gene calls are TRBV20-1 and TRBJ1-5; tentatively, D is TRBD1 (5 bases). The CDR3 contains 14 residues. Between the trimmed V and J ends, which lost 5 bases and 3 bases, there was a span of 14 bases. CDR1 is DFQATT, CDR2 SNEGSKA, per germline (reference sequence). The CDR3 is CSAGDPGFNQPQHF. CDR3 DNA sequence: TGCAGTGCTGGGGACCCGGGGTTCAATCAGCCCCAGCATTTT.

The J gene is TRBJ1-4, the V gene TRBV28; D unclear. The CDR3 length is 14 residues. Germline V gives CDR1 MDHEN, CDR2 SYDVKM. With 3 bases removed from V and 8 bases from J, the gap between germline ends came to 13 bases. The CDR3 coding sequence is TGTGCCAGCAGTTTGGCAGGAGGATACGAAAAACTGTTTTTT. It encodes CASSLAGGYEKLFF.

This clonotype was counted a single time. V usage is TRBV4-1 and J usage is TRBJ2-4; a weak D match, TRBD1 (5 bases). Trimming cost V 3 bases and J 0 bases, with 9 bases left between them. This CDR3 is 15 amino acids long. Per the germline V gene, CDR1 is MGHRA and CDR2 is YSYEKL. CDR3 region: CASSQRQLAKNIQYF. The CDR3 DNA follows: TGCGCCAGCAGCCAGAGACAGTTAGCCAAAAACATTCAGTACTTC.

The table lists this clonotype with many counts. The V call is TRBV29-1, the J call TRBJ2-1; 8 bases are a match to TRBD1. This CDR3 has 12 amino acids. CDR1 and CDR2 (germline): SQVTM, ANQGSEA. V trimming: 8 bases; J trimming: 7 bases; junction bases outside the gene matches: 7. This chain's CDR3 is CSLGTGINEQFF. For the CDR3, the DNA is TGCAGCTTGGGGACAGGAATAAATGAGCAGTTCTTC.

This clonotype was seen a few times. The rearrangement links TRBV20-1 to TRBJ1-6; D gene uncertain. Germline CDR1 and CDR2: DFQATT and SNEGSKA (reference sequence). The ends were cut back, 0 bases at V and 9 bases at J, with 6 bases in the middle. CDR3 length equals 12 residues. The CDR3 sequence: CSARDKGSPLHF. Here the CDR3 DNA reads TGCAGTGCTAGAGATAAGGGTTCACCCCTCCACTTT.

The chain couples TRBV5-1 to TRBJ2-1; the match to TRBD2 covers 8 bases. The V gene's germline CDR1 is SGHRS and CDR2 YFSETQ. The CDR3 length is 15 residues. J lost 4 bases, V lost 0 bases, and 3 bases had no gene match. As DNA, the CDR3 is TGCGCCAGCAGCTTGGTTACTAGCGGATACAATGAGCAGTTCTTC. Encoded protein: CASSLVTSGYNEQFF.

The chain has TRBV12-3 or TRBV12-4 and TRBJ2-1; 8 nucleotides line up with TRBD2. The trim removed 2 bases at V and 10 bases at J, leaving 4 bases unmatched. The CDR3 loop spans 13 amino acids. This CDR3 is CASSLQIAGEQFF. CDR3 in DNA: TGTGCCAGCAGTTTACAGATAGCGGGGGAGCAGTTCTTC.

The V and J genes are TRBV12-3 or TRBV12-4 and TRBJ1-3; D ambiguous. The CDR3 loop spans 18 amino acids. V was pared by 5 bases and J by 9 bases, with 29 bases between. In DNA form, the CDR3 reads TGTGCCAGCAGTCCACCTCTCATCGACCCCTCGCAGTTTAGCACCATATATTTT. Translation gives CASSPPLIDPSQFSTIYF.

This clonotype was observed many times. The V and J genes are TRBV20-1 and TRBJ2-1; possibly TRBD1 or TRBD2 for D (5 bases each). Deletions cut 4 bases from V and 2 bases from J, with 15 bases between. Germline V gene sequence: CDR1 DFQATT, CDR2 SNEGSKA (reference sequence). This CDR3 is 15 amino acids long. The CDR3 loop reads CSAIQTGLPYNEQFF. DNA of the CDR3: TGCAGTGCTATTCAAACGGGGCTCCCCTACAATGAGCAGTTCTTC.